This TCR beta chain is drawn from a study of blood T cell repertoires in COVID-19. V was clipped by 4 bases and J by 6 bases; unmatched bases: 10. The CDR3 contains 16 residues. The germline V gene encodes CDR1 LGHDT and CDR2 YNNKEL (reference sequence). Repertoires were generated with immunoSEQ multiplex PCR, while TCRdb's copy carries only in-frame clones and drops some. The table records almost 200,000 clones, more than 75% of them present only once. The sequenced material came from peripheral blood. The source is a woman between 40 and 55 years old with COVID-19, enrolled during active disease. The J gene is TRBJ2-1, the V gene TRBV3-1 (or the pseudogene TRBV3-2); TRBD2 matches 9 bases. The CDR3 reads CASSRVNSGRGNEQFF. The CDR3 nucleotides read TGTGCCAGCAGCCGCGTTAATAGCGGGAGAGGCAATGAGCAGTTCTTC.